The T cell receptor beta chain described here comes from a study of blood T cell repertoires in COVID-19. The protocol was immunoSEQ multiplex PCR, while the TCRdb copy is restricted to in-frame clones and leaves out a portion. The table includes 150,000 to 200,000 clones, more than 70% detected once. The CDR3 covers 19 residues. V lost 6 bases to trimming and J lost 2 bases, with 23 bases between them. CDR1 SNHLY and CDR2 FYNNEI come from the germline V gene. Researchers sorted participants into cohorts using their self-reported clinical history. Two negative PCRs, clearance, or symptom resolution were required of recovered Cohort 3 donors.

The chain uses TRBV2 and TRBJ1-6; a weak D match, TRBD1 (6 bases). Sequences were obtained from PBMCs or T cells enriched from blood (not recorded which). This clonotype originated in a man aged 40-50 years who had recovered from COVID-19. CDR3 in amino acids: CASSTGLVVGGPYNSPLHF. DNA for the CDR3: TGTGCCAGCAGCACAGGGTTAGTGGTTGGTGGTCCCTATAATTCACCCCTCCACTTT.